In its sample, the clone carrying this T cell receptor (beta chain) was seen once. The data stem from a study of blood T cell repertoires in COVID-19. Study details: The origin of the acute and convalescent COVID-19 samples was the United States, Italy and Spain. PBMCs, B-cell-depleted T cells, or T cells provided the cDNA or gDNA that made up the material.

Germline values: CDR1 KGHDR, CDR2 SFDVKD. V was pared by 0 bases and J by 3 bases, with 7 bases between. The CDR3 spans 15 residues. In the authors' workflow: How many nucleated cells were present was estimated from reference gene primer amplification. The assay was immunoSEQ multiplex PCR, and TCRdb's table has in-frame clones only and misses some. Clone size and the V and J calls come from that table; the DNA yielded D and trimming. The sample carries roughly 51,000 clones, 70% to 90% recorded once. The V call is TRBV24-1, the J call TRBJ2-2; tentatively, D is TRBD1 (5 bases). Sequencing was performed on peripheral blood. The TCR originated in a woman aged 80 or older with acute or convalescent COVID-19. This CDR3 reads CATSDLGADTGELFF. The CDR3 nucleotides read TGTGCCACCAGTGATTTGGGGGCTGACACCGGGGAGCTGTTTTTT.